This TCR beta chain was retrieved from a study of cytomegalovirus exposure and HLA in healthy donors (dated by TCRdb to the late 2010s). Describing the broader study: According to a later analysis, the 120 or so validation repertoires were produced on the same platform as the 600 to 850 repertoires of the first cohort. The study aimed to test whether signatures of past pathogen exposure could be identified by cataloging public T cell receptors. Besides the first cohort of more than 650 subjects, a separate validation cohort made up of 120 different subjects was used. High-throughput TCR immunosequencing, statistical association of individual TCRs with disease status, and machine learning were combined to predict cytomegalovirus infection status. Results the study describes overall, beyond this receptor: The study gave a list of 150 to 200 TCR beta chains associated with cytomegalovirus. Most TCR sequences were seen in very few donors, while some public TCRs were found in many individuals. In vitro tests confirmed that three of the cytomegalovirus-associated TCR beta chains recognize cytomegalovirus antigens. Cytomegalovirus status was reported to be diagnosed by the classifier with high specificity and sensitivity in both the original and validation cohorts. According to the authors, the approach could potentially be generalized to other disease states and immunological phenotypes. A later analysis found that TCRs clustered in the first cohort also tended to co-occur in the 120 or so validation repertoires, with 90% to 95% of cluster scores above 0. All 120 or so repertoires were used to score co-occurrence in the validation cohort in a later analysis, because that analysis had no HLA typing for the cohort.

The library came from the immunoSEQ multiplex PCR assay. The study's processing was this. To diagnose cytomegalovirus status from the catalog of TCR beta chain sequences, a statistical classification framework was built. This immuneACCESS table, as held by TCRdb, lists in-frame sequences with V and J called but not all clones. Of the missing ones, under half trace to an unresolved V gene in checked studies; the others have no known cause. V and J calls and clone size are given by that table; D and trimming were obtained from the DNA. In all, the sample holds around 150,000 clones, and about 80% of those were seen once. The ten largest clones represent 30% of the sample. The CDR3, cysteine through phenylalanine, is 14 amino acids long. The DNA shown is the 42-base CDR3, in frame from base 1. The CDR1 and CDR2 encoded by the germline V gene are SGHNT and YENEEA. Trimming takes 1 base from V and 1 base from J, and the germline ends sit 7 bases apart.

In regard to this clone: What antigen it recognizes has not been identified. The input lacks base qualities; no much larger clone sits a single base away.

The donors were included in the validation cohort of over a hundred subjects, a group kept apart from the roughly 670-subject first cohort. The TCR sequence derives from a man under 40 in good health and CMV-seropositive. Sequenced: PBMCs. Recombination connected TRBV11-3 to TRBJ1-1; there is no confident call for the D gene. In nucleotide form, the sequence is TGTGCCAGCAGCTTAGTTGGCCGGAACACTGAAGCTTTCTTT. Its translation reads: CASSLVGRNTEAFF.